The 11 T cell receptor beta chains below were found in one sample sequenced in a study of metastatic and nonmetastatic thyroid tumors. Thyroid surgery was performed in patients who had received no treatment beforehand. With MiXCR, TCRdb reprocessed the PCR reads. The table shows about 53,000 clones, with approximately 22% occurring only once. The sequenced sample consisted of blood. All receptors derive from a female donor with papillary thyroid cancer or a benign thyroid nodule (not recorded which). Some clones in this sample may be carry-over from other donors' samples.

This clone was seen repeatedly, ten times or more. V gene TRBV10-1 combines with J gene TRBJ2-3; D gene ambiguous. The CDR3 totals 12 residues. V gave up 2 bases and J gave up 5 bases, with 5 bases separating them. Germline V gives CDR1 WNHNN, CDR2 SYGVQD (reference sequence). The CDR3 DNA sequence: TGCGCCAGCAGTGAGAAGGGAGATACGCAGTATTTT. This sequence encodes CASSEKGDTQYF.

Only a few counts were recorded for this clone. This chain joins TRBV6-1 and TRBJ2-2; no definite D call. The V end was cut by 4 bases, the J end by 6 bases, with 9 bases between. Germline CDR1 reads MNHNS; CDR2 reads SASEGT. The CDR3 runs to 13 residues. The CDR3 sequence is CASSVKLSGELFF. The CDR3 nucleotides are TGTGCCAGCAGTGTAAAGCTTTCCGGGGAGCTGTTTTTT.

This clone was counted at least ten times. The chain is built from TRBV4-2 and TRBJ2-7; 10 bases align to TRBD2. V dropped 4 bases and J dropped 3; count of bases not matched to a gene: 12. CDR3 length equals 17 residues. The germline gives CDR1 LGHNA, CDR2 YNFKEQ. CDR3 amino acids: CASSPLLTSGLYYEQYF. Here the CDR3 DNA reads TGTGCCAGCAGCCCGTTACTGACTAGCGGGTTATACTACGAGCAGTACTTC.

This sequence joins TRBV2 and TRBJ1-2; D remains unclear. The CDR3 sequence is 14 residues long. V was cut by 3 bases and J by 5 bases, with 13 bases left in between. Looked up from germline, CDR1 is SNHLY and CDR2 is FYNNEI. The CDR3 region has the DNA TGTGCCAGCAGTGAGGCTGGGGAAGGATATGGCTACACCTTC. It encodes CASSEAGEGYGYTF.

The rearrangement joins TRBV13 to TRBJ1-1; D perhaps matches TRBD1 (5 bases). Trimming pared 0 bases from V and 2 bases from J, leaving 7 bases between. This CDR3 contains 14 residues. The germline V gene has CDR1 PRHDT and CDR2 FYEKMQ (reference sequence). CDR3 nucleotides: TGTGCCAGCAGCTTAGGCCAGGGAAACACTGAAGCTTTCTTT. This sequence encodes CASSLGQGNTEAFF.

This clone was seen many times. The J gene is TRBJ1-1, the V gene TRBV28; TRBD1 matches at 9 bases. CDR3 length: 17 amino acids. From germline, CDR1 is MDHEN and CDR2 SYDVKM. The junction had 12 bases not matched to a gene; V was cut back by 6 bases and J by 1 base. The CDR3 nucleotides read TGTGCCAGCAGACCGCTTACAGGGGGCCGGCCGAACACTGAAGCTTTCTTT. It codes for CASRPLTGGRPNTEAFF.

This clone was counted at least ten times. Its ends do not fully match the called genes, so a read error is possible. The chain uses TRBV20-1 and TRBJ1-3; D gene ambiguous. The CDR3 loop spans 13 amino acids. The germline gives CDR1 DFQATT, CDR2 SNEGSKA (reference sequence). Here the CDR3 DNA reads TGCAGTGCTAGAGATCCCTCTCGAAACACCATATATTTT. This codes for CSARDPSRNTIYF.

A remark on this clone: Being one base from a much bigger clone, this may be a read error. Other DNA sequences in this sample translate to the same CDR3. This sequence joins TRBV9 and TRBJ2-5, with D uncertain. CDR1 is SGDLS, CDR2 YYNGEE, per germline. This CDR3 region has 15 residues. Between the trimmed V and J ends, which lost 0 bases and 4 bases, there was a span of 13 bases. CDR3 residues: CASSVDAGEVETQYF. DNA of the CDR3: TGTGCCAGCAGCGTAGATGCTGGAGAGGTAGAGACCCAGTACTTC.

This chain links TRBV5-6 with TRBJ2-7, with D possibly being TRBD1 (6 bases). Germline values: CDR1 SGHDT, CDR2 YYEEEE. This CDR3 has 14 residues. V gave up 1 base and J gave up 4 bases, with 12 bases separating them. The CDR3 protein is CASSLTGWEYEQYF. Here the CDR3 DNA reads TGTGCCAGCAGCTTGACAGGGTGGGAATACGAGCAGTACTTC. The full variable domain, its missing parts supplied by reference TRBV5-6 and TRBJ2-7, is DAGVTQSPTHLIKTRGQQVTLRCSPKSGHDTVSWYQQALGQGPQFIFQYYEEEERQRGNFPDRFSGHQFPNYSSELNVNALLLGDSALYLCASSLTGWEYEQYFGPGTRLTVT.

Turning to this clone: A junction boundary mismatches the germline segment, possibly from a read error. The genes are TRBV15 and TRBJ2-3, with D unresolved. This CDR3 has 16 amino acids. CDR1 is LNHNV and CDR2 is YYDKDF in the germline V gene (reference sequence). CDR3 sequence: CATSSFSRTEPDTQYF. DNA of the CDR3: TGTGCAACCAGCAGCTTCTCCCGAACGGAGCCAGATACGCAGTATTTT. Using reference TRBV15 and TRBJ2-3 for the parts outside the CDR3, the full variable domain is DAMVIQNPRYQVTQFGKPVTLSCSQTLNHNVMYWYQQKSSQAPKLLFHYYDKDFNNEADTPDNFQSRRPNTSFCFLDIRSPGLGDTAMYLCATSSFSRTEPDTQYFGPGTRLTVL.

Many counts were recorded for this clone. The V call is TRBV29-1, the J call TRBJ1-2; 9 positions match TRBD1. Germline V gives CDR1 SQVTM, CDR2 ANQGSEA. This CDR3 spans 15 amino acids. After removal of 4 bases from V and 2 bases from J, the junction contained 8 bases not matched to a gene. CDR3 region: CSVVDRGRSNYGYTF. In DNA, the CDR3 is TGCAGCGTTGTGGACAGGGGTCGATCCAACTATGGCTACACCTTC.